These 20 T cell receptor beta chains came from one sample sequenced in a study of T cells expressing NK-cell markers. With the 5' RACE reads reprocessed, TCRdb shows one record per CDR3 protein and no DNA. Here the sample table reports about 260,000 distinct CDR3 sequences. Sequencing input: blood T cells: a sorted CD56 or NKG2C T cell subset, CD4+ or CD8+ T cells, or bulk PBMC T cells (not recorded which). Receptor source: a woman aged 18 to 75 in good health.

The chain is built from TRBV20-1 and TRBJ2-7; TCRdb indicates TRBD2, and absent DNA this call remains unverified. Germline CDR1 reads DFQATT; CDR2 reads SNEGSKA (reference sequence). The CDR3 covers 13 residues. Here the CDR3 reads CSASSGSKVEQYF.

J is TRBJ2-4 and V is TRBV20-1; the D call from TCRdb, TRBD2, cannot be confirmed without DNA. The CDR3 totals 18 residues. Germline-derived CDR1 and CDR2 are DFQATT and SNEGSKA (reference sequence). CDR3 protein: CSARSLTSGSVTKNIQYF.

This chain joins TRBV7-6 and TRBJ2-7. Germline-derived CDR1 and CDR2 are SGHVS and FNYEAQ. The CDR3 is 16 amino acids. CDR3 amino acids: CASSLAHSSLTYEQYF.

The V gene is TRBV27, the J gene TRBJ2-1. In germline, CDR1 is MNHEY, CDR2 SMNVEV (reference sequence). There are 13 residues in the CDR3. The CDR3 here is CASSFERYNEQFF.

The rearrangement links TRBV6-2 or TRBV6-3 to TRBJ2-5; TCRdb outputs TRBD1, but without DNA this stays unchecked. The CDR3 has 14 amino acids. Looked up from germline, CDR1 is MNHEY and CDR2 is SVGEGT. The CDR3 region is CASSGQGTQETQYF.

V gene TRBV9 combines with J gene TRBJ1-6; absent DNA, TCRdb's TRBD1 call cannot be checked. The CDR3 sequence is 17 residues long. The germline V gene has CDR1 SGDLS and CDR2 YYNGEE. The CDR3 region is CASSINPSPQGLSPLHF. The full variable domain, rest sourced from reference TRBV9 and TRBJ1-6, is DSGVTQTPKHLITATGQRVTLRCSPRSGDLSVYWYQQSLDQGLQFLIQYYNGEERAKGNILERFSAQQFPDLHSELNLSSLELGDSALYFCASSINPSPQGLSPLHFGNGTRLTVT.

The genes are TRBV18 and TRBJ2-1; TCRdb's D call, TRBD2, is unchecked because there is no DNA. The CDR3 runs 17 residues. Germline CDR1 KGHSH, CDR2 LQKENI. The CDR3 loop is CASSPAGLAGGYNEQFF.

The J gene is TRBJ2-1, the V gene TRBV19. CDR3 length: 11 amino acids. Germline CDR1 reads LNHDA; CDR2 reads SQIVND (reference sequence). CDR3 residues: CASSIVGEQFF.

The CDR3 region is CASSPLDYRGGGTDTQYF. The chain recombines TRBV18 with TRBJ2-3; TCRdb proposes TRBD1, but this gene call is untestable without DNA. The germline gives CDR1 KGHSH, CDR2 LQKENI. CDR3 length: 18 amino acids.

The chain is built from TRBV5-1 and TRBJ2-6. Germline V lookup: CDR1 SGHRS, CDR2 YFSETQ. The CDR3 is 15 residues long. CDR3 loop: CASSSDPSGANVLTF.

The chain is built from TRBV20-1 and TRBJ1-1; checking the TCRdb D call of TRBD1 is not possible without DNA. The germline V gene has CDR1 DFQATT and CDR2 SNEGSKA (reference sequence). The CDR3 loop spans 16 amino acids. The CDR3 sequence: CSASPGQGVRWTEAFF.

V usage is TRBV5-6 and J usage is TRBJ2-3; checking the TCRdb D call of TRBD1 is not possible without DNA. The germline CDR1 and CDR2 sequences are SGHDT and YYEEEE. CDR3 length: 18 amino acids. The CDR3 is CASSLSSGSPGGTDTQYF.

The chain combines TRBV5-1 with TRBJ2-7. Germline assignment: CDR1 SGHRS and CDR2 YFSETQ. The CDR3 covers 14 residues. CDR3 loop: CASSADGQPYEQYF.

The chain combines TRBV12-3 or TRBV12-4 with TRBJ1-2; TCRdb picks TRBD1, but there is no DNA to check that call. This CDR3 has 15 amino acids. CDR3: CASSLRQGALYGYTF.

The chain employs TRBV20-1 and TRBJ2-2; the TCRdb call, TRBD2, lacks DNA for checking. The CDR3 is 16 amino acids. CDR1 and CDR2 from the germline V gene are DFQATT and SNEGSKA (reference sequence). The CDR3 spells CSAITSGRRGTGELFF.

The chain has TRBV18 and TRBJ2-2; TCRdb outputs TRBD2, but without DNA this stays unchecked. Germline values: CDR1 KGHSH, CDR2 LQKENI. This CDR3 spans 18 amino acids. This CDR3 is CASSPSTLAGAGTGELFF.

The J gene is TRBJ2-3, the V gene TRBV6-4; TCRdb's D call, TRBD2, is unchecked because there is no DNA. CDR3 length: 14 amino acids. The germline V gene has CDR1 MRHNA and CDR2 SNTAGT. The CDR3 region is CASSSGRDTDTQYF.

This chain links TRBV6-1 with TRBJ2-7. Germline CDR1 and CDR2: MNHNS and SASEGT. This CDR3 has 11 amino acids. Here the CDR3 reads CASSDRYEQYF.

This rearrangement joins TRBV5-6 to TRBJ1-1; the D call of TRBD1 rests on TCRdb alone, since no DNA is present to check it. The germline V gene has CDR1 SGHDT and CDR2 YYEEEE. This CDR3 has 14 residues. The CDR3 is CASSVPGRNTEAFF.

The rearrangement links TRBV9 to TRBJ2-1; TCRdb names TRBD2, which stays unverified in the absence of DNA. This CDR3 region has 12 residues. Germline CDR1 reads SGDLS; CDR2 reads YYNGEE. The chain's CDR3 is CASSGGTIEQFF. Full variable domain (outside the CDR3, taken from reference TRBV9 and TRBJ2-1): DSGVTQTPKHLITATGQRVTLRCSPRSGDLSVYWYQQSLDQGLQFLIQYYNGEERAKGNILERFSAQQFPDLHSELNLSSLELGDSALYFCASSGGTIEQFFGPGTRLTVL.